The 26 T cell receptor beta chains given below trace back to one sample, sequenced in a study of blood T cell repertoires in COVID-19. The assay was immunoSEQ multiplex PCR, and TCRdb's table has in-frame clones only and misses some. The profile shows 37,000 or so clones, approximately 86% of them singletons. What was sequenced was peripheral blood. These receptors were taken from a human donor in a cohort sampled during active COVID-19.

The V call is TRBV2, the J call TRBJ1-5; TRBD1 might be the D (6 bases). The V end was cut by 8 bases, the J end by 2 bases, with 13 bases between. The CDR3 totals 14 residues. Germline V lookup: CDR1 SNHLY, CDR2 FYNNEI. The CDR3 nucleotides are TGTGCCAGCGATTCACAGGGAGGCAATCAGCCCCAGCATTTT. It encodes CASDSQGGNQPQHF. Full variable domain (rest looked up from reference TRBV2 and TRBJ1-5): EPEVTQTPSHQVTQMGQEVILRCVPISNHLYFYWYRQILGQKVEFLVSFYNNEISEKSEIFDDQFSVERPDGSNFTLKIRSTKLEDSAMYFCASDSQGGNQPQHFGDGTRLSIL.

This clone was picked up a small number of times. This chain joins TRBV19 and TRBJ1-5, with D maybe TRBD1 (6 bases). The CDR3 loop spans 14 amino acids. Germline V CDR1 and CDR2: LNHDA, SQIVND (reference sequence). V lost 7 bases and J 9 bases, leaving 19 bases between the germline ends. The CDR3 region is CASNPRGGPRPQHF. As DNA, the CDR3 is TGTGCCAGTAATCCGAGGGGGGGCCCTCGGCCCCAGCATTTT.

The CDR3 region has the DNA TGCAGCGTAATGGAGAGCTCCTATAATTCACCCCTCCACTTT. Encoded protein: CSVMESSYNSPLHF. This chain joins TRBV29-1 and TRBJ1-6; D remains ambiguous. The germline CDR1 and CDR2 sequences are SQVTM and ANQGSEA. V lost 6 bases, J lost 0 bases, and 9 bases lay in between. The CDR3 extends over 14 amino acids.

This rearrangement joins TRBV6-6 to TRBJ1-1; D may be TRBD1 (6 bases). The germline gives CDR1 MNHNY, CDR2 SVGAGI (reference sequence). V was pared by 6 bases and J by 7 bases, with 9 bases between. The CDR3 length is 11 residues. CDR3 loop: CASRRQDEAFF. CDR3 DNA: TGTGCCAGCAGACGACAGGATGAAGCTTTCTTT.

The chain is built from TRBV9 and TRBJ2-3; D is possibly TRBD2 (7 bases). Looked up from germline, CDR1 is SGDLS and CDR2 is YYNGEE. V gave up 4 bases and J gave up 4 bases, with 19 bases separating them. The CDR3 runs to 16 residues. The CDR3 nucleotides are TGTGCCAGCAGCCTCCTGGGGGGGGGCCGGTCAGATACGCAGTATTTT. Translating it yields CASSLLGGGRSDTQYF.

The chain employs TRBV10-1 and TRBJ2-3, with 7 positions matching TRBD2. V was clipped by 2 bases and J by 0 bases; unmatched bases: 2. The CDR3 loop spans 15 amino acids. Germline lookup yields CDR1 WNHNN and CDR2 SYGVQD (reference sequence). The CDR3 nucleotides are TGCGCCAGCAGTGAGAGCGGGGAAAGCACAGATACGCAGTATTTT. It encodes CASSESGESTDTQYF.

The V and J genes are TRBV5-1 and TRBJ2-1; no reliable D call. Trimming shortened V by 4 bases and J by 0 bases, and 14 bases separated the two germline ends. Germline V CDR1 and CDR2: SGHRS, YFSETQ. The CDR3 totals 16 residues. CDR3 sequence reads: CASSPQSGSSYNEQFF. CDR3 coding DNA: TGCGCCAGCAGCCCACAGAGTGGTAGCTCCTACAATGAGCAGTTCTTC.

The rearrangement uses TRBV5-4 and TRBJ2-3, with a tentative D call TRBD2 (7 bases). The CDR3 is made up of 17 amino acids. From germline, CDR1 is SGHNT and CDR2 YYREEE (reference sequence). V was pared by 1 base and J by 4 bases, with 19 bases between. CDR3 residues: CASSLSLGGARADTQYF. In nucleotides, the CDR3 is TGTGCCAGCAGCTTGAGTTTGGGGGGGGCTAGGGCAGATACGCAGTATTTT.

The DNA for the CDR3 is TGTGCCAGCATATCCGGGTCCCACACCGGGGAGCTGTTTTTT. It translates to CASISGSHTGELFF. The chain recombines TRBV2 with TRBJ2-2; D is unclear. This CDR3 is built from 14 residues. V lost 7 bases, J lost 3 bases, and 12 bases lay in between. Per germline, CDR1 SNHLY and CDR2 FYNNEI.

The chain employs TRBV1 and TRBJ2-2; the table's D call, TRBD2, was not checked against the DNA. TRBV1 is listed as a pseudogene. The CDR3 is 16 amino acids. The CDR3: CTSSPTSGGNTGELFF. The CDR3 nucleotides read TGCACCAGCAGCCCTACTAGCGGGGGGAACACCGGGGAGCTGTTTTTT.

CDR3 in DNA: TGTGCCAGCAGTACAGGGGGCCAGCCCCAGCATTTT. This gives the protein CASSTGGQPQHF. The chain couples TRBV6-5 to TRBJ1-5; TRBD1 matches 9 bases. The junction had 0 bases not matched to a gene; V was cut back by 5 bases and J by 7 bases. The CDR3 has 12 amino acids. Germline V CDR1 and CDR2: MNHEY, SVGAGI.

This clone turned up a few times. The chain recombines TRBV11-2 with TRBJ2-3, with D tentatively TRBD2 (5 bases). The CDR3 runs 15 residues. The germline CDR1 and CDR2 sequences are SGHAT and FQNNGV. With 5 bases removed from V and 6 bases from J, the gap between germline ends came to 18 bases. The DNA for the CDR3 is TGTGCCAGCAGCCCCAGAGGGCAGCCGAGGGATACGCAGTATTTT. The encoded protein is CASSPRGQPRDTQYF.

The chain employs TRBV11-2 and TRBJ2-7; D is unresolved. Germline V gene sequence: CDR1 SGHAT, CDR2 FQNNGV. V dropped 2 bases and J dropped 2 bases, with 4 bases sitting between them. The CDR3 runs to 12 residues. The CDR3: CASSLNTYEQYF. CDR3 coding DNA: TGTGCCAGCAGCTTAAACACCTACGAGCAGTACTTC.

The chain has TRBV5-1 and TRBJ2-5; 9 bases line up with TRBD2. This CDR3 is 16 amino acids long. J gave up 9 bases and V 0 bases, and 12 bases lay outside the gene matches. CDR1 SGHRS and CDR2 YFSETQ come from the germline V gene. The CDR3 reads CASSLAPGTKRGAQYF. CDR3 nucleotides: TGCGCCAGCAGCTTGGCCCCGGGTACAAAGCGGGGGGCCCAGTACTTC. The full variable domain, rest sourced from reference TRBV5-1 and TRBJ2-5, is KAGVTQTPRYLIKTRGQQVTLSCSPISGHRSVSWYQQTPGQGLQFLFEYFSETQRNKGNFPGRFSGRQFSNSRSEMNVSTLELGDSALYLCASSLAPGTKRGAQYFGPGTRLLVL.

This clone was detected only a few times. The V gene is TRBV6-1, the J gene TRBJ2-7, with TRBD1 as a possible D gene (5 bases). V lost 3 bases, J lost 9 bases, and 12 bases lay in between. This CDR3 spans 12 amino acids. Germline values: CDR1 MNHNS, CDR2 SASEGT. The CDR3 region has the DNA TGTGCCAGCAGTGACAGGGTTTCCGGGCAGTACTTC. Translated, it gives CASSDRVSGQYF.

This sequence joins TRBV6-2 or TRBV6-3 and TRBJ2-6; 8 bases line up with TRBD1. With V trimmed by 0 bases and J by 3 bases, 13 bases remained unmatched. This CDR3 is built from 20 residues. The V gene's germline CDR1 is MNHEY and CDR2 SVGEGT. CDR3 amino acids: CASSYSMFRRGLLGANVLTF. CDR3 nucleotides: TGTGCCAGCAGTTACTCGATGTTTCGCAGGGGGCTACTTGGGGCCAACGTCCTGACTTTC.

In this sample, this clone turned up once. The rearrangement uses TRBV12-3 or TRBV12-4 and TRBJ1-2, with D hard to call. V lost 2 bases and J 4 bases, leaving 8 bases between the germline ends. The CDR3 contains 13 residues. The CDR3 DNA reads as TGTGCCAGCAGTTTACGACCGGGCTATGGCTACACCTTC. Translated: CASSLRPGYGYTF.

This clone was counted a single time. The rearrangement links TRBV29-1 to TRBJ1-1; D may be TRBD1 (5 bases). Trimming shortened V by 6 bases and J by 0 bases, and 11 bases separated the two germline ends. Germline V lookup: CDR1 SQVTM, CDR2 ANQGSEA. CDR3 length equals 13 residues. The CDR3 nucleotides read TGCAGCGTGGCCAGGGTAATGAACACTGAAGCTTTCTTT. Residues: CSVARVMNTEAFF.

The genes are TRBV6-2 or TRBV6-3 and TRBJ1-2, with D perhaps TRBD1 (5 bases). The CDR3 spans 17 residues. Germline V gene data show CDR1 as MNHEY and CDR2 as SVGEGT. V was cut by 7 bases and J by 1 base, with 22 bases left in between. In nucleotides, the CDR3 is TGTGCCAGCAACCCGGCCCCGGGGGTTACCGGTAACTATGGCTACACCTTC. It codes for CASNPAPGVTGNYGYTF.

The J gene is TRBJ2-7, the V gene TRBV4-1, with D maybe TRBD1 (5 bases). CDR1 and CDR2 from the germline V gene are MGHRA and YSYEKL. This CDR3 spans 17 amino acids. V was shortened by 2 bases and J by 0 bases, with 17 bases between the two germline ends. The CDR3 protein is CASSQFQGVISSYEQYF. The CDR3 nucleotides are TGCGCCAGCAGCCAATTTCAAGGGGTGATTTCCTCCTACGAGCAGTACTTC.

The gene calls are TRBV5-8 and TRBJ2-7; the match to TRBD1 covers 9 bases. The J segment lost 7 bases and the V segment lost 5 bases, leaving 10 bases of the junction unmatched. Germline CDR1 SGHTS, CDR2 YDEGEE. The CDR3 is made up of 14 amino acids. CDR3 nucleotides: TGTGCCAGCAGATTACCGGGACAGGGATTAGAGCAGTACTTC. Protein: CASRLPGQGLEQYF. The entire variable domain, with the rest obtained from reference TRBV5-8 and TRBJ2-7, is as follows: EAGVTQSPTHLIKTRGQQATLRCSPISGHTSVYWYQQALGLGLQFLLWYDEGEERNRGNFPPRFSGRQFPNYSSELNVNALELEDSALYLCASRLPGQGLEQYFGPGTRLTVT.

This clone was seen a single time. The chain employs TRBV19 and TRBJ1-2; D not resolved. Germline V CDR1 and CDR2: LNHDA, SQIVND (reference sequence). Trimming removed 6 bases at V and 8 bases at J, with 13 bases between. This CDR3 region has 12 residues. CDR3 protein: CASSDRGYGYTF. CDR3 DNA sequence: TGTGCCAGTAGCGATCGAGGGTACGGCTACACCTTC.

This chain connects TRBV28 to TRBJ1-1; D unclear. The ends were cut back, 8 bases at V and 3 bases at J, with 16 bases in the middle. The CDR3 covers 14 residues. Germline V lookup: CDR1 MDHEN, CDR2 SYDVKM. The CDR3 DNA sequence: TGTGCCAGCGGAGTCCCAATCCGGGACACTGAAGCTTTCTTT. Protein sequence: CASGVPIRDTEAFF.

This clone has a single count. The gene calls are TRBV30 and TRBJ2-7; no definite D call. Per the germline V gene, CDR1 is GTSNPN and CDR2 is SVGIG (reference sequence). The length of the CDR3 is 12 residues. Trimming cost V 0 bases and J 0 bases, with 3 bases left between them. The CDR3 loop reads CAWSVSSYEQYF. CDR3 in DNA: TGTGCCTGGAGTGTGAGCTCCTACGAGCAGTACTTC.

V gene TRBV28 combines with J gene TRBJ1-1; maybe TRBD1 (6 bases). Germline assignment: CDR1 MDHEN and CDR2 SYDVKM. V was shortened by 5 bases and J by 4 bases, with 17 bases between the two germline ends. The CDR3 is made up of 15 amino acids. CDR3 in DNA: TGTGCCAGCAGTCCCATACAGGGAAGGGGCACTGAAGCTTTCTTT. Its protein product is CASSPIQGRGTEAFF.

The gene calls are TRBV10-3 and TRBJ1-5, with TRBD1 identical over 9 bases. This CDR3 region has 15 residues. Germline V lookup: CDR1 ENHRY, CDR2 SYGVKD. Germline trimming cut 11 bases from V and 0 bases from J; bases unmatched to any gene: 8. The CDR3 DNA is TGTGCCTCCGGGCCGACAGGGGGTAGCAATCAGCCCCAGCATTTT. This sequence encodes CASGPTGGSNQPQHF.